The 12 T cell receptor beta chains below come from one sample, sequenced in a study of T cells after posttransplantation cyclophosphamide. Sequencing was performed with immunoSEQ multiplex PCR; in TCRdb, only in-frame clones are kept and a portion is missing. The repertoire holds some 3,500 clones, with 68% as singletons. The sample consisted of memory CD8+ T cells sorted from blood. The receptors derive from a man aged 50-60 years.

This clone is classed as medium-sized. The V gene is TRBV7-8, the J gene TRBJ2-7; D not resolved. The CDR3 has 15 amino acids. V lost 4 bases and J 4 bases, leaving 17 bases between the germline ends. Germline lookup yields CDR1 SGHVS and CDR2 FQNEAQ. CDR3 DNA: TGTGCCAGCAGCTCCAATGCAAGAGCTTGGTACGAGCAGTACTTC. It specifies CASSSNARAWYEQYF.

This chain joins TRBV2 and TRBJ1-1; the D is unclear. This CDR3 has 10 amino acids. Germline V gene data show CDR1 as SNHLY and CDR2 as FYNNEI. With 5 bases removed from V and 11 bases from J, the gap between germline ends came to 9 bases. CDR3 sequence (DNA): TGTGCCAGCAGTTACAACGGGGCTTTCTTT. This gives the protein CASSYNGAFF. Looking up the rest from reference TRBV2 and TRBJ1-1 gives the full variable domain: EPEVTQTPSHQVTQMGQEVILRCVPISNHLYFYWYRQILGQKVEFLVSFYNNEISEKSEIFDDQFSVERPDGSNFTLKIRSTKLEDSAMYFCASSYNGAFFGQGTRLTVV.

The rearrangement uses TRBV7-7 and TRBJ2-1, with 10 bases aligning to TRBD1. The CDR3 contains 13 residues. V trimming: 10 bases; J trimming: 7 bases; junction bases outside the gene matches: 7. The germline gives CDR1 SSHAT, CDR2 FNYEAQ (reference sequence). The CDR3 DNA reads TGTGCCATTGGACAGGGGGTTCTGAATGAGCAGTTCTTC. Amino acid sequence: CAIGQGVLNEQFF.

The chain couples TRBV7-2 to TRBJ2-7; 10 bases map to TRBD1. The V gene end was trimmed by 2 bases and the J gene end by 2 bases; junction bases not matched to a gene: 3. Per germline, CDR1 SGHTA and CDR2 FQGNSA. This CDR3 comprises 15 residues. The CDR3 DNA follows: TGTGCCAGCAGCTTATGGACAGGGGGGGCCTACGAGCAGTACTTC. Translated: CASSLWTGGAYEQYF.

The chain is built from TRBV4-3 and TRBJ1-6; 9 bases match TRBD1. The junction had 9 bases not matched to a gene; V was cut back by 0 bases and J by 6 bases. CDR1 LGHNA and CDR2 YSLEER come from the germline V gene. This CDR3 is built from 18 residues. CDR3 bases: TGCGCCAGCAGCCAAGATTACGGGACAGGGCCTCCTAATTCACCCCTCCACTTT. Translation: CASSQDYGTGPPNSPLHF.

This clone was observed once. The CDR3 nucleotides are TGTGCCAGCAGCTTAAAAGCGGGAGGGACCCACGAGCAGTACTTC. This sequence encodes CASSLKAGGTHEQYF. The rearrangement joins TRBV11-2 to TRBJ2-7; 10 bases agree with TRBD2. Germline CDR1 reads SGHAT; CDR2 reads FQNNGV. V gave up 2 bases and J gave up 5 bases; unmatched junction bases: 6. This CDR3 has 15 residues.

V gene TRBV19 combines with J gene TRBJ1-5; D gene uncertain. CDR3 length equals 14 residues. From germline, CDR1 is LNHDA and CDR2 SQIVND (reference sequence). Trimming shortened V by 5 bases and J by 7 bases, and 15 bases separated the two germline ends. The CDR3 is CASSPLDTSQPQHF. As DNA, the CDR3 is TGTGCCAGTAGTCCTTTAGACACGTCCCAGCCCCAGCATTTT.

The CDR3 reads CASSPSGALGGEQYF. CDR3 DNA sequence: TGTGCCAGCAGTCCGTCAGGGGCCCTTGGGGGAGAGCAGTACTTC. The chain joins TRBV7-8 to TRBJ2-7; a weak D match, TRBD1 (6 bases). The ends were cut back, 6 bases at V and 7 bases at J, with 22 bases in the middle. CDR1 and CDR2 (germline): SGHVS, FQNEAQ. The CDR3 is made up of 15 amino acids.

The chain recombines TRBV2 with TRBJ2-1; D possibly corresponds to TRBD1 (6 bases). Deletions cut 3 bases from V and 13 bases from J, with 13 bases between. The CDR3 contains 12 residues. Germline V gene sequence: CDR1 SNHLY, CDR2 FYNNEI. CDR3 DNA sequence: TGTGCCAGCAGTGAGGGGGCGCGAGGACAGTTCTTC. It translates to CASSEGARGQFF. Full variable domain (rest looked up from reference TRBV2 and TRBJ2-1): EPEVTQTPSHQVTQMGQEVILRCVPISNHLYFYWYRQILGQKVEFLVSFYNNEISEKSEIFDDQFSVERPDGSNFTLKIRSTKLEDSAMYFCASSEGARGQFFGPGTRLTVL.

The chain is built from TRBV6-1 and TRBJ1-3; 8 bases are a match to TRBD1. The CDR3 contains 18 residues. V was clipped by 0 bases and J by 4 bases; unmatched bases: 11. Germline CDR1 MNHNS, CDR2 SASEGT. CDR3 amino acids: CASSEASPGTGTGNTIYF. In nucleotides, the CDR3 is TGTGCCAGCAGTGAAGCATCCCCCGGGACAGGTACAGGAAACACCATATATTTT.

In DNA form, the CDR3 reads TGTGCCAGCAGCTCCGGCGGGGACAGCCCCCCTTATGGCTACACCTTC. Its protein is CASSSGGDSPPYGYTF. The genes are TRBV7-8 and TRBJ1-2, with 7 bases that match TRBD1. This CDR3 has 16 residues. Germline CDR1 is SGHVS and CDR2 is FQNEAQ. Losses at the gene ends were 4 bases for V and 5 bases for J; bases not matched to a gene: 13.

The chain combines TRBV7-9 with TRBJ1-5; a weak D match, TRBD1 (6 bases). V lost 5 bases and J lost 4, with 12 bases in between. This CDR3 has 14 amino acids. Germline-derived CDR1 and CDR2 are SEHNR and FQNEAQ (reference sequence). The CDR3 coding sequence is TGTGCCAGCAGCCCGACAGGTATTAATCAGCCCCAGCATTTT. It specifies CASSPTGINQPQHF. The full variable domain, with the rest looked up from reference TRBV7-9 and TRBJ1-5, is DTGVSQNPRHKITKRGQNVTFRCDPISEHNRLYWYRQTLGQGPEFLTYFQNEAQLEKSRLLSDRFSAERPKGSFSTLEIQRTEQGDSAMYLCASSPTGINQPQHFGDGTRLSIL.